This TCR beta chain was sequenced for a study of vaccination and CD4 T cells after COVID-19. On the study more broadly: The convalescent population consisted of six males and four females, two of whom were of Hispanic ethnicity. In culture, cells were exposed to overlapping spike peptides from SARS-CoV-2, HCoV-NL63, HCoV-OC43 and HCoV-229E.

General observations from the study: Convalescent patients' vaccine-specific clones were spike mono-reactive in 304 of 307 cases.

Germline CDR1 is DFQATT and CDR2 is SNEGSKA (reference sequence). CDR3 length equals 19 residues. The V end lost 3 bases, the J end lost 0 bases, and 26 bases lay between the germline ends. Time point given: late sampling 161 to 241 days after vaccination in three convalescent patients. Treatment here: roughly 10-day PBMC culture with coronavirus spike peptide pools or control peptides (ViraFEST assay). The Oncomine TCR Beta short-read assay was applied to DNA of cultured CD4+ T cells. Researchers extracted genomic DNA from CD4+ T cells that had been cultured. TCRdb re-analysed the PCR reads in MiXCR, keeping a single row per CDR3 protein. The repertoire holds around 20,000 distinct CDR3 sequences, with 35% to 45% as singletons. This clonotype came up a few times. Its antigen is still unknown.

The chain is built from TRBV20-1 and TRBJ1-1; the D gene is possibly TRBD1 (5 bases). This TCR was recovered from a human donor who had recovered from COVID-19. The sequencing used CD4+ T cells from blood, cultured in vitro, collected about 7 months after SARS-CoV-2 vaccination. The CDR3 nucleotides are TGCAGTGCTAGCCCGACCCCCGGGGCAGGTCGGGGGATGAACACTGAAGCTTTCTTT. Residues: CSASPTPGAGRGMNTEAFF.